This T cell receptor (beta chain) was sequenced during a study of shared clonotypes between healthy human individuals. Generated by immunoSEQ multiplex PCR, the TCRdb table keeps only in-frame clones and is missing some. Among approximately 2.3 million clones, roughly 93% were seen once, and the ten largest hold under 0.45%. General study findings and limits: Inspection by rarefaction showed sorted-subset sequencing to be incomplete despite large depth.

Comments on this clone: What it recognizes is unknown.

V gave up 5 bases and J gave up 7 bases; unmatched junction bases: 13. The CDR3 totals 15 residues. Germline-derived CDR1 and CDR2 are MDHEN and SYDVKM. This sequence was found in a man in his late teens or twenties in good health. Some clones in this sample may be carry-over from other donors' samples. The chain joins TRBV28 to TRBJ2-7; 8 nucleotides line up with TRBD1. Material for sequencing was naive CD4+ T cells from PBMCs. As to subset: CD45RA+ positively selected. The CDR3 nucleotides are TGTGCCAGCAGTCCCCCGACAGGGGCCCCTTTAGAGCAGTACTTC. It is translated as CASSPPTGAPLEQYF.